Each of the 20 T cell receptor beta chains below was sequenced from the same sample in a study of cytomegalovirus exposure and HLA in healthy donors. It was with 60 Vbeta and 13 Jbeta primers that the PCR ran. Data came from immunoSEQ multiplex PCR; TCRdb stores just in-frame clones and leaves some out. The sample lists 250,000 to 350,000 clones, about nine tenths occurring once. What was sequenced was PBMCs. The source of these receptors is a man between 35 and 55 years old in good health and CMV-seropositive.

The chain combines TRBV5-6 with TRBJ2-2, with D possibly matching TRBD2 (5 bases). This CDR3 is built from 15 residues. CDR1 and CDR2 from the germline V gene are SGHDT and YYEEEE. The V end lost 0 bases, the J end lost 4 bases, and 10 bases lay between the germline ends. This CDR3 is CASSLVGSPTGELFF. In nucleotides, the CDR3 is TGTGCCAGCAGCTTGGTAGGGAGCCCCACCGGGGAGCTGTTTTTT. Combining the CDR3 with reference TRBV5-6 and TRBJ2-2 gives the whole variable domain DAGVTQSPTHLIKTRGQQVTLRCSPKSGHDTVSWYQQALGQGPQFIFQYYEEEERQRGNFPDRFSGHQFPNYSSELNVNALLLGDSALYLCASSLVGSPTGELFFGEGSRLTVL.

The V and J genes are TRBV14 and TRBJ1-2; the match to TRBD1 covers 7 bases. The J segment lost 5 bases and the V segment lost 4 bases, leaving 10 bases of the junction unmatched. The CDR3 loop spans 15 amino acids. Germline V gives CDR1 SGHDN, CDR2 FVKESK. The chain's CDR3 is CASSLQGSGVYGYTF. Here the CDR3 DNA reads TGTGCCAGCAGCCTACAGGGGTCAGGCGTGTATGGCTACACCTTC.

The rearrangement links TRBV19 to TRBJ1-4; tentative D call: TRBD1 (5 bases). CDR3 length: 11 residues. Trimming took 7 bases from V and 13 from J, leaving 13 bases between them. From germline, CDR1 is LNHDA and CDR2 SQIVND (reference sequence). The CDR3 bases are TGTGCCAGTAACCTCGGGAGGGGACTGTTTTTT. Its translation is CASNLGRGLFF.

This clone has a single count. The chain is built from TRBV6-1 and TRBJ2-5; D is perhaps TRBD1 (6 bases). This CDR3 region has 14 residues. Trimming left V 4 bases short and J 1 base short, with 10 bases between. Germline V gives CDR1 MNHNS, CDR2 SASEGT. CDR3 bases: TGTGCCAGCAGTGGTAGACAGGTCCAAGAGACCCAGTACTTC. Translation gives CASSGRQVQETQYF.

This chain connects TRBV5-8 to TRBJ2-1; D might be TRBD1 (6 bases). Per germline, CDR1 SGHTS and CDR2 YDEGEE. V lost 2 bases and J lost 9, with 12 bases in between. The CDR3 spans 13 residues. The CDR3 protein is CASSFLGAAEQFF. The CDR3 bases are TGTGCCAGCAGCTTCCTGGGGGCTGCTGAGCAGTTCTTC.

On this clone: One end of the junction varies from germline; a read error may be responsible. The rearrangement uses TRBV2 and TRBJ2-7; 10 nucleotides line up with TRBD2. This CDR3 spans 15 amino acids. CDR1 is SNHLY, CDR2 FYNNEI, per germline. CDR3 coding DNA: TGTGCCAGCAGGGAAGGGACTAGCGAGCCCTACGAGCAGTACTTC. This encodes CASREGTSEPYEQYF.

This clone was seen a handful of times. The chain carries TRBV5-4 and TRBJ1-1, with D possibly being TRBD1 (5 bases). Germline V gene sequence: CDR1 SGHNT, CDR2 YYREEE (reference sequence). Trimming took 6 bases from V and 1 from J, leaving 13 bases between them. CDR3 length: 14 amino acids. The CDR3 sequence: CASNKLGQNTEAFF. The CDR3 region has the DNA TGTGCCAGCAACAAATTGGGGCAGAACACTGAAGCTTTCTTT. The whole variable domain, filled in from reference TRBV5-4 and TRBJ1-1, reads ETGVTQSPTHLIKTRGQQVTLRCSSQSGHNTVSWYQQALGQGPQFIFQYYREEENGRGNFPPRFSGLQFPNYSSELNVNALELDDSALYLCASNKLGQNTEAFFGQGTRLTVV.

The chain links TRBV7-3 to TRBJ2-7; D remains ambiguous. V was trimmed by 6 bases and J by 9 bases, leaving 12 bases between them. The CDR3 contains 11 residues. Germline values: CDR1 SGHTA, CDR2 FQGTGA. CDR3 coding DNA: TGTGCCAGCAGACCCCTCCGGTGGCAGTACTTC. Residues: CASRPLRWQYF. Based on the CDR3 plus reference TRBV7-3 and TRBJ2-7, the full variable domain is GAGVSQTPSNKVTEKGKYVELRCDPISGHTALYWYRQSLGQGPEFLIYFQGTGAADDSGLPNDRFFAVRPEGSVSTLKIQRTERGDSAVYLCASRPLRWQYFGPGTRLTVT.

The V gene is TRBV28, the J gene TRBJ1-5, with D perhaps matching TRBD1 (6 bases). Germline V lookup: CDR1 MDHEN, CDR2 SYDVKM. V was shortened by 3 bases and J by 1 base, with 16 bases between the two germline ends. CDR3 length equals 17 residues. CDR3 DNA sequence: TGTGCCAGCAGTTTGACCGGGACAAGGAAAAGCAATCAGCCCCAGCATTTT. Its protein is CASSLTGTRKSNQPQHF.

This sequence joins TRBV6-5 and TRBJ2-5; 7 bases map to TRBD2. The CDR3 is 16 residues long. The V gene's germline CDR1 is MNHEY and CDR2 SVGAGI. V dropped 2 bases and J dropped 5; count of bases not matched to a gene: 11. CDR3 region: CASSYGRPGGGETQYF. In DNA form, the CDR3 reads TGTGCCAGCAGTTACGGTCGTCCGGGAGGTGGGGAGACCCAGTACTTC.

This clone has only one observation. The genes are TRBV9 and TRBJ2-4; 7 bases align to TRBD1. V trimming: 4 bases; J trimming: 3 bases; junction bases outside the gene matches: 4. Germline CDR1 and CDR2: SGDLS and YYNGEE. The CDR3 has 14 amino acids. The DNA for the CDR3 is TGTGCCAGCAGCCTCCGGGACAGCAAAAACATTCAGTACTTC. This translates into CASSLRDSKNIQYF.

The chain carries TRBV28 and TRBJ2-7; the match to TRBD2 covers 12 bases. Germline V lookup: CDR1 MDHEN, CDR2 SYDVKM. Trimming took 5 bases from V and 7 from J; bases not matched to a gene: 9. The CDR3 has 15 residues. Here the CDR3 DNA reads TGTGCCAGCAGTCCCCGACTAGCGGGAGTAGGGGAGCAGTACTTC. Its protein product is CASSPRLAGVGEQYF.

The gene calls are TRBV2 and TRBJ2-6; D is perhaps TRBD1 (5 bases). The V gene lost 6 bases and the J gene lost 4 bases, with 13 bases spanning the gap. The CDR3 totals 15 residues. Germline V gene sequence: CDR1 SNHLY, CDR2 FYNNEI. The CDR3 loop is CASSPGRAGANVLTF. CDR3 in DNA: TGTGCCAGCAGCCCAGGGCGCGCGGGGGCCAACGTCCTGACTTTC.

The V call is TRBV15, the J call TRBJ2-1, with 9 bases identical to TRBD2. The CDR3 length is 16 residues. V was clipped by 5 bases and J by 8 bases; unmatched bases: 13. Germline lookup yields CDR1 LNHNV and CDR2 YYDKDF (reference sequence). The CDR3 DNA reads TGTGCCACCAGCCGATACCAACTAGCGGGTGGAGATGAGCAGTTCTTC. Translation gives CATSRYQLAGGDEQFF.

In DNA form, the CDR3 reads TGTGCCAGCAGAGTACAGCTTCCTAACTATGGCTACACCTTC. This gives the protein CASRVQLPNYGYTF. The chain carries TRBV28 and TRBJ1-2; D is undetermined. V gave up 6 bases and J gave up 0 bases, with 11 bases separating them. CDR1 is MDHEN and CDR2 is SYDVKM in the germline V gene. This CDR3 comprises 14 residues.

This clone was seen many times. The chain uses TRBV14 and TRBJ1-5; D call uncertain. The germline CDR1 and CDR2 sequences are SGHDN and FVKESK. This CDR3 contains 14 residues. Trimming removed 0 bases from V and 0 bases from J, with 3 bases in between. The CDR3 here is CASSQDRSNQPQHF. In DNA, the CDR3 is TGTGCCAGCAGCCAAGATCGTAGCAATCAGCCCCAGCATTTT. Full variable domain (rest looked up from reference TRBV14 and TRBJ1-5): EAGVTQFPSHSVIEKGQTVTLRCDPISGHDNLYWYRRVMGKEIKFLLHFVKESKQDESGMPNNRFLAERTGGTYSTLKVQPAELEDSGVYFCASSQDRSNQPQHFGDGTRLSIL.

This clone was detected once. This chain links TRBV5-1 with TRBJ2-5, with TRBD2 identical over 8 bases. This CDR3 spans 14 amino acids. CDR1 SGHRS and CDR2 YFSETQ come from the germline V gene. Trimming took 2 bases from V and 4 from J; bases not matched to a gene: 4. The DNA of the CDR3 is TGCGCCAGCAGCTTCTGGACTAGCCGAGAGACCCAGTACTTC. Its translation is CASSFWTSRETQYF.

The chain carries TRBV19 and TRBJ2-3; the match to TRBD1 covers 8 bases. J was trimmed by 4 bases and V by 7 bases; bases with no gene match: 4. The CDR3 length is 13 residues. Germline V lookup: CDR1 LNHDA, CDR2 SQIVND (reference sequence). The CDR3 DNA reads TGTGCCAGTACAGGGGGCGTACCAGATACGCAGTATTTT. Its translation is CASTGGVPDTQYF. The full variable domain, with the rest looked up from reference TRBV19 and TRBJ2-3, is DGGITQSPKYLFRKEGQNVTLSCEQNLNHDAMYWYRQDPGQGLRLIYYSQIVNDFQKGDIAEGYSVSREKKESFPLTVTSAQKNPTAFYLCASTGGVPDTQYFGPGTRLTVL.

This chain uses TRBV19 with TRBJ2-1; D gene ambiguous. This CDR3 comprises 15 residues. V lost 5 bases, J lost 5 bases, and 16 bases lay in between. Germline loops: CDR1 LNHDA, CDR2 SQIVND (reference sequence). In nucleotides, the CDR3 is TGTGCCAGTAGTCCGTCCGATAGCAGCCACAATGAGCAGTTCTTC. Translation gives CASSPSDSSHNEQFF.

The genes are TRBV25-1 and TRBJ2-2; 9 nucleotides align to TRBD1. Germline-derived CDR1 and CDR2 are MGHDK and SYGVNS. This CDR3 spans 15 amino acids. V was pared by 3 bases and J by 7 bases, with 6 bases of the junction left unmatched. CDR3 protein: CASSDPDRGIGELFF. As DNA, the CDR3 is TGTGCCAGCAGTGACCCCGACAGGGGGATCGGGGAGCTGTTTTTT.